Listed below are T cell receptor beta chains from one sample, sequenced in a study of blood T cell repertoires in COVID-19. The table came from immunoSEQ multiplex PCR; TCRdb's copy has only in-frame clones and leaves some out. This table has approximately 190,000 clones, roughly 84% appearing once. The sequencing sample was made of peripheral blood. These receptors all come from a woman aged 40 to 55 who had recovered from COVID-19. Both conserved end residues are part of each CDR3. A D gene is named only where the DNA matches it firmly. Clone size appears in some rows only: once, few, many, or a class for an expanded clone.

NA | TRBJ1-1 | TRBD1 | TRBV19 | CASSTRGQGPNTEAFF | TGTGCCAGTAGTACCCGGGGACAGGGACCGAACACTGAAGCTTTCTTT
NA | TRBJ2-7 | NA | TRBV11-3 | CASSLYSSYEQYF | TGTGCCAGCAGCTTATATAGCTCCTACGAGCAGTACTTC
NA | TRBJ2-3 | NA | TRBV6-4 | CASSDGGTDTQYF | TGTGCCAGCAGTGACGGAGGCACAGATACGCAGTATTTT
once | TRBJ2-3 | NA | TRBV19 | CASSIQQGGHTDTQYF | TGTGCCAGTAGTATTCAGCAGGGAGGACACACAGATACGCAGTATTTT
NA | TRBJ2-2 | TRBD1 | TRBV7-6 | CASSLRTGFKGELFF | TGTGCCAGCAGCTTAAGGACAGGGTTTAAAGGGGAGCTGTTTTTT
NA | TRBJ2-5 | NA | TRBV6-5 | CASNRREQETQYF | TGTGCCAGCAATCGACGGGAGCAAGAGACCCAGTACTTC
few | TRBJ1-5 | TRBD1 | TRBV7-9 | CASSLEQGAGQPQHF | TGTGCCAGCAGCTTAGAACAGGGGGCGGGTCAGCCCCAGCATTTT
NA | TRBJ1-5 | TRBD1 | TRBV18 | CASSRTGDQPQHF | TGTGCCAGCTCACGGACAGGGGATCAGCCCCAGCATTTT
once | TRBJ2-2 | TRBD1 | TRBV3-1/TRBV3-2 | CASSSRTGGLTGELFF | TGTGCCAGCAGCAGCCGGACAGGGGGCTTGACCGGGGAGCTGTTTTTT
NA | TRBJ2-5 | TRBD2 | TRBV3-1/TRBV3-2 | CASRPSGRKETQYF | TGTGCCAGCAGACCTAGCGGGAGGAAAGAGACCCAGTACTTC
NA | TRBJ2-7 | NA | TRBV7-8 | CASSLAEDRGEQYF | TGTGCCAGCAGCTTAGCTGAGGATCGTGGCGAGCAGTACTTC
once | TRBJ2-1 | TRBD2 | TRBV19 | CASLPSGGSYNEQFF | TGTGCCAGTCTGCCTAGCGGAGGCTCCTACAATGAGCAGTTCTTC
few | TRBJ2-5 | NA | TRBV29-1 | CSVAQGETQYF | TGCAGCGTTGCGCAGGGGGAGACCCAGTACTTC
NA | TRBJ2-1 | NA | TRBV9 | CASSPSAWEQFF | TGTGCCAGCAGCCCGAGCGCATGGGAGCAGTTCTTC
NA | TRBJ1-2 | NA | TRBV7-9 | CASSLIQAINYGYTF | TGTGCCAGCAGCTTAATACAGGCGATTAACTATGGCTACACCTTC
NA | TRBJ2-7 | TRBD1 | TRBV5-1 | CASKGQGAYEQYF | TGCGCCAGTAAGGGACAGGGGGCGTACGAGCAGTACTTC
NA | TRBJ2-2 | TRBD2 | TRBV7-9 | CASSFTGGPGGELFF | TGTGCCAGCAGCTTCACGGGAGGGCCTGGCGGGGAGCTGTTTTTT
NA | TRBJ2-7 | NA | TRBV19 | CASSRGGYEQYF | TGTGCCAGTAGTAGAGGGGGCTACGAGCAGTACTTC
NA | TRBJ2-1 | TRBD2 | TRBV5-6 | CASKLLAGDSNEQFF | TGTGCCAGCAAACTCCTAGCGGGAGACAGCAATGAGCAGTTCTTC
NA | TRBJ2-1 | NA | TRBV20-1 | CSASLRSSYNEQFF | TGCAGTGCTAGTCTTAGGAGCTCCTACAATGAGCAGTTCTTC
NA | TRBJ1-2 | NA | TRBV5-6 | CASSLARQELTDGYTF | TGTGCCAGCAGCTTGGCCCGACAGGAGCTCACTGATGGCTACACCTTC
NA | TRBJ2-2 | TRBD2 | TRBV5-8 | CASLPTLTSGSSGELFF | TGTGCCAGCCTACCGACTCTGACTAGCGGGAGCTCCGGGGAGCTGTTTTTT
NA | TRBJ1-1 | NA | TRBV3-1/TRBV3-2 | CASSYVGVNTEAFF | TGTGCCAGCAGCTACGTAGGAGTGAACACTGAAGCTTTCTTT
NA | TRBJ2-7 | NA | TRBV2 | CASSSGAYEQYF | TGTGCCAGCAGTTCCGGAGCCTACGAGCAGTACTTC
NA | TRBJ2-1 | NA | TRBV3-1/TRBV3-2 | CASSLQEGPGYNEQFF | TGTGCCAGCAGCCTCCAAGAGGGCCCTGGCTACAATGAGCAGTTCTTC
NA | TRBJ2-7 | TRBD1 | TRBV25-1 | CASSRGPYEQYF | TGTGCCAGCAGTAGGGGGCCTTACGAGCAGTACTTC
NA | TRBJ1-1 | NA | TRBV5-1 | CASSLESGVNTEAFF | TGCGCCAGCAGCTTGGAGTCAGGGGTCAACACTGAAGCTTTCTTT
NA | TRBJ2-2 | TRBD2 | TRBV28 | CASSTEWRERGAGELFF | TGTGCCAGCAGTACCGAGTGGCGGGAGAGGGGCGCCGGGGAGCTGTTTTTT
few | TRBJ1-1 | TRBD1 | TRBV6-2/TRBV6-3 | CASSTDRAYAEAFF | TGTGCCAGCAGTACCGACAGGGCCTATGCTGAAGCTTTCTTT
NA | TRBJ2-2 | NA | TRBV28 | CASSSPPTGELFF | TGTGCCAGCAGTAGCCCCCCGACCGGGGAGCTGTTTTTT
NA | TRBJ1-3 | NA | TRBV18 | CASSPDGNSGNTIYF | TGTGCCAGCTCACCGGACGGGAACTCTGGAAACACCATATATTTT
NA | TRBJ2-1 | TRBD2 | TRBV11-2 | CASRATSGSLGEQFF | TGTGCCAGCAGGGCGACTAGCGGGAGTCTGGGTGAGCAGTTCTTC
NA | TRBJ1-4 | TRBD1 | TRBV28 | CATGQGANEKLFF | TGTGCCACCGGACAGGGGGCAAATGAAAAACTGTTTTTT
NA | TRBJ2-4 | TRBD2 | TRBV7-3 | CASSLGTSGMENIQYF | TGTGCCAGCAGCTTAGGGACTAGCGGGATGGAGAACATTCAGTACTTC
NA | TRBJ2-3 | TRBD2 | TRBV5-1 | CASSLGTSGLIGDTQYF | TGCGCCAGCAGCTTGGGGACTAGCGGGTTGATTGGAGATACGCAGTATTTT
NA | TRBJ2-7 | NA | TRBV7-2 | CASSLTGVDIYEQYF | TGTGCCAGCAGCTTAACGGGAGTAGATATCTACGAGCAGTACTTC
NA | TRBJ2-2 | TRBD1 | TRBV28 | CASSTGGQGTGELFF | TGTGCCAGCAGTACAGGGGGCCAGGGAACCGGGGAGCTGTTTTTT
once | TRBJ2-7 | NA | TRBV27 | CASSLKDRGYEQYF | TGTGCCAGCAGTCTAAAAGACAGAGGCTACGAGCAGTACTTC
NA | TRBJ1-2 | NA | TRBV18 | CASSPPLHRDGYTF | TGTGCCAGCTCACCACCCCTTCACAGGGACGGCTACACCTTC
NA | TRBJ1-1 | NA | TRBV15 | CATSRDSWRGTEAFF | TGTGCCACCAGCAGAGATTCGTGGCGAGGCACTGAAGCTTTCTTT
NA | TRBJ1-3 | NA | TRBV28 | CASSPPFSGNTIYF | TGTGCCAGCAGTCCCCCGTTCTCTGGAAACACCATATATTTT
once | TRBJ2-3 | NA | TRBV7-9 | CASSLGGIGTDMQYF | TGTGCCAGCAGCTTAGGCGGGATTGGGACAGATATGCAGTATTTT
NA | TRBJ2-7 | NA | TRBV20-1 | CSASRIDEQYF | TGCAGTGCTTCGCGTATCGACGAGCAGTACTTC
NA | TRBJ2-5 | NA | TRBV16 | CASSQIEEGTQYF | TGTGCCAGCAGCCAAATAGAGGAAGGGACCCAGTACTTC
NA | TRBJ2-1 | TRBD2 | TRBV3-1/TRBV3-2 | CASSQASGRLSYNEQFF | TGTGCCAGCAGCCAAGCTAGCGGGAGACTCTCCTACAATGAGCAGTTCTTC
many | TRBJ2-1 | TRBD1 | TRBV5-1 | CASSFPGTGLQFF | TGCGCCAGCAGCTTCCCCGGGACAGGGCTGCAGTTCTTC
once | TRBJ2-7 | TRBD1 | TRBV10-3 | CAISETGQGPYEQYF | TGTGCCATCAGTGAGACGGGACAGGGGCCCTACGAGCAGTACTTC
NA | TRBJ2-2 | NA | TRBV6-5 | CASRGGQGNTGELFF | TGTGCCAGCAGGGGGGGGCAGGGGAACACCGGGGAGCTGTTTTTT
NA | TRBJ1-5 | NA | TRBV6-1 | CASSDNFRGFSQPQHF | TGTGCCAGCAGTGACAACTTCAGGGGTTTCAGTCAGCCCCAGCATTTT
NA | TRBJ2-2 | TRBD2 | TRBV5-1 | CASSPGTSGRSGELFF | TGCGCCAGCAGCCCTGGGACTAGCGGGAGAAGCGGGGAGCTGTTTTTT
once | TRBJ1-1 | NA | TRBV5-1 | CASSLAGGSAFF | TGCGCCAGCAGCTTGGCCGGGGGGTCGGCTTTCTTT
NA | TRBJ2-5 | TRBD2 | TRBV19 | CASSLTSGSLRKETQYF | TGTGCCAGTAGTTTGACTAGCGGGAGTTTAAGGAAAGAGACCCAGTACTTC
once | TRBJ2-1 | TRBD2 | TRBV5-1 | CASTSRVGNPAGNPPYNEQFF | TGCGCCAGCACCTCGAGGGTGGGGAATCCAGCGGGAAACCCCCCCTACAATGAGCAGTTCTTC
NA | TRBJ2-7 | TRBD2 | TRBV2 | CASRQSGRVYEQYF | TGTGCCAGCAGACAGAGCGGGAGGGTCTACGAGCAGTACTTC
few | TRBJ2-5 | TRBD1 | TRBV7-9 | CASSWGTDQETQYF | TGTGCCAGCAGCTGGGGGACAGACCAAGAGACCCAGTACTTC
NA | TRBJ2-5 | NA | TRBV6-5 | CATNARGETQYF | TGTGCCACCAATGCCCGCGGAGAGACCCAGTACTTC
NA | TRBJ1-1 | NA | TRBV4-1 | CASSQEEVQIQFGAFF | TGCGCCAGCAGCCAAGAGGAGGTACAGATCCAATTTGGAGCTTTCTTT
NA | TRBJ2-7 | NA | TRBV25-1 | CASSEVADYEQYF | TGTGCCAGCAGTGAGGTAGCGGACTACGAGCAGTACTTC
NA | TRBJ2-7 | NA | TRBV7-5 | CVRSCYYRGEPYEQYF | TGTGTCAGAAGCTGTTACTACAGGGGGGAACCCTACGAGCAGTACTTC
NA | TRBJ1-5 | NA | TRBV28 | CASSFAASQPQHF | TGTGCCAGCAGTTTTGCGGCGTCTCAGCCCCAGCATTTT